This is a list of T cell receptor beta chains from one sample in a study of shared clonotypes between healthy human individuals. Only in-frame clones appear in the TCRdb table, and some are missing; sequencing was by immunoSEQ multiplex PCR. The sample includes hundreds of thousands of clones, roughly 95% of them seen just once. Sequencing was carried out using naive CD8+ T cells sorted from blood. The source of these receptors is a woman aged 25 to 39 in good health. Each CDR3 is given with its conserved first and last residue. A D gene is named only where the DNA matches it firmly. Size tells how often a clone was seen (once, few, many) or the class of an expanded clone, and some rows leave it out.

j_call d_call v_call clone_size cdr3_aa cdr3_nt
TRBJ2-1 - TRBV5-6 - CASADGLVNEQFF TGTGCCAGCGCGGACGGCCTCGTCAATGAGCAGTTCTTC
TRBJ1-2 - TRBV27 - CASSFKVPGYGYTF TGTGCCAGCAGTTTTAAAGTGCCCGGCTATGGCTACACCTTC
TRBJ2-7 TRBD2 TRBV11-2 - CASSLGDYSYEQYF TGTGCCAGCAGCTTAGGGGACTACTCCTACGAGCAGTACTTC
TRBJ2-7 TRBD1 TRBV27 - CASRKRDRVYEQYF TGTGCCAGCAGAAAACGGGACAGGGTGTACGAGCAGTACTTC
TRBJ1-1 - TRBV29-1 - CSVDGGEMMNTEAFF TGCAGCGTTGATGGCGGGGAGATGATGAACACTGAAGCTTTCTTT
TRBJ2-7 TRBD2 TRBV27 - CASSSPGLPRPGTRFF TGTGCCAGCAGTTCTCCAGGACTGCCCCGGCCCGGGACTAGGTTCTTC
TRBJ2-3 - TRBV13 - CASSLPGGKDTQYF TGTGCCAGCAGCTTGCCAGGAGGGAAAGATACGCAGTATTTT
TRBJ2-1 - TRBV7-9 - CASSLRQGWDNEQFF TGTGCCAGCAGCTTAAGGCAGGGATGGGACAATGAGCAGTTCTTC
TRBJ2-7 - TRBV4-1 - CASSHAGDPSPYEQYF TGCGCCAGCAGCCACGCCGGAGACCCCAGTCCCTACGAGCAGTACTTC
TRBJ1-5 - TRBV5-6 - CASSSRDISSNQPQHF TGTGCCAGCAGCAGCCGGGACATCAGTAGCAATCAGCCCCAGCATTTT
TRBJ2-1 - TRBV7-9 once CASSSSTGRLNEQFF TGTGCCAGCAGCTCTTCCACGGGGCGTCTCAATGAGCAGTTCTTC
TRBJ2-7 TRBD2 TRBV5-1 - CASSSRVLLAGGVYEQYF TGCGCCAGCAGCTCCCGGGTCTTACTAGCGGGAGGGGTCTACGAGCAGTACTTC
TRBJ1-1 - TRBV6-5 - CASSKKVGRIGEAFF TGTGCCAGCAGTAAAAAGGTGGGCAGGATCGGTGAAGCTTTCTTT
TRBJ2-7 - TRBV27 - CASSPTMSYEQYF TGTGCCAGCAGTCCGACGATGTCCTACGAGCAGTACTTC
TRBJ2-7 TRBD1 TRBV5-1 - CASSLAPGTEYEQYF TGCGCCAGCAGCTTGGCCCCCGGGACAGAATACGAGCAGTACTTC
TRBJ2-7 TRBD1 TRBV27 - CASRRTGNEQYF TGTGCCAGCAGAAGGACAGGGAACGAGCAGTACTTC
TRBJ1-1 - TRBV18 - CASSLGLVGTEAFF TGTGCCAGCTCACTTGGACTCGTCGGCACTGAAGCTTTCTTT
TRBJ2-7 TRBD1 TRBV5-1 - CASSEDREGYEQYF TGCGCCAGCAGTGAGGACAGGGAAGGGTACGAGCAGTACTTC
TRBJ2-1 - TRBV15 - CATSSTLSWNEQFF TGTGCCACCAGCAGTACACTAAGCTGGAATGAGCAGTTCTTC
TRBJ1-1 - TRBV4-1 - CASSQASRVAEAFF TGCGCCAGCAGCCAAGCGTCCAGGGTGGCTGAAGCTTTCTTT
TRBJ2-7 - TRBV29-1 - CSVLVPNNEQYF TGCAGCGTCCTAGTGCCGAATAACGAGCAGTACTTC
TRBJ1-1 TRBD1 TRBV7-9 - CASSLGTGNTEAFF TGTGCCAGCAGCCTTGGGACAGGGAACACTGAAGCTTTCTTT
TRBJ2-7 TRBD1 TRBV7-9 - CASSYPTPRGNYYEQYF TGTGCCAGCAGCTACCCAACCCCCAGGGGGAATTACTACGAGCAGTACTTC
TRBJ1-1 - TRBV6-1 once CASRGVMITEAFF TGTGCCAGCAGGGGGGTAATGATCACTGAAGCTTTCTTT
TRBJ2-3 TRBD1 TRBV12-5 - CASGLVLPGTDYTDTQYF TGTGCTAGTGGTTTGGTCCTCCCCGGGACAGACTACACAGATACGCAGTATTTT
TRBJ2-3 TRBD2 TRBV19 - CASGLAESTDTQYF TGTGCCAGTGGTCTAGCGGAGAGCACAGATACGCAGTATTTT
TRBJ1-1 - TRBV7-9 - CASSTKGIMNTEAFF TGTGCCAGCAGCACAAAGGGCATCATGAACACTGAAGCTTTCTTT
TRBJ2-7 TRBD2 TRBV9 - CATRLAGAYEQYF TGTGCCACACGACTAGCGGGAGCCTACGAGCAGTACTTC
TRBJ2-1 - TRBV29-1 - CSVDRYNEQFF TGCAGCGTTGACAGATACAATGAGCAGTTCTTC
TRBJ2-7 - TRBV7-9 - CASSPPLRGNEQYF TGTGCCAGCAGTCCTCCCTTAAGGGGGAACGAGCAGTACTTC
TRBJ2-7 TRBD2 TRBV4-1 - CASSPELTSGRIEQYF TGCGCCAGCAGTCCCGAATTGACTAGCGGGAGGATCGAGCAGTACTTC
TRBJ2-2 TRBD2 TRBV27 - CASSLEPSGNTGELFF TGTGCCAGCAGTTTAGAGCCTAGCGGGAACACCGGGGAGCTGTTTTTT
TRBJ1-1 - TRBV25-1 - CASSAGRATEAFF TGTGCCAGCAGCGCGGGGAGGGCGACTGAAGCTTTCTTT